These 10 T cell receptor beta chains were sequenced from one sample in a study of blood T cell repertoires in COVID-19. Sequencing used immunoSEQ multiplex PCR; TCRdb keeps in-frame clones, though not all of them. Of hundreds of thousands of clones listed, over 75% are singletons. Sequenced: peripheral blood. Receptors originate from a human donor in a cohort sampled during active COVID-19.

This chain links TRBV2 with TRBJ2-7; perhaps TRBD1 as D (6 bases). The ends were cut back, 7 bases at V and 5 bases at J, with 15 bases in the middle. Germline V gives CDR1 SNHLY, CDR2 FYNNEI. The CDR3 loop spans 13 amino acids. This CDR3 is CASIDDRLNEQYF. DNA for the CDR3: TGTGCCAGCATTGACGACAGGTTAAACGAGCAGTACTTC. Together with reference TRBV2 and TRBJ2-7, the CDR3 gives the full variable domain: EPEVTQTPSHQVTQMGQEVILRCVPISNHLYFYWYRQILGQKVEFLVSFYNNEISEKSEIFDDQFSVERPDGSNFTLKIRSTKLEDSAMYFCASIDDRLNEQYFGPGTRLTVT.

CDR3 protein: CASSRLTGFGEAFF. Here the CDR3 DNA reads TGTGCCAGCAGTAGATTGACAGGGTTCGGTGAAGCTTTCTTT. The chain combines TRBV9 with TRBJ1-1, with 7 bases fitting TRBD1. This CDR3 has 14 amino acids. The V and J ends lost 5 bases and 7 bases, in that order; junction bases with no gene match: 11. From germline, CDR1 is SGDLS and CDR2 YYNGEE.

Here the CDR3 reads CASSYLPPEAFF. Here the CDR3 DNA reads TGTGCCAGCAGTTACCTCCCTCCTGAAGCTTTCTTT. The V call is TRBV6-5, the J call TRBJ1-1, with D hard to call. The CDR3 consists of 12 residues. Germline-derived CDR1 and CDR2 are MNHEY and SVGAGI. V was shortened by 2 bases and J by 6 bases, with 7 bases between the two germline ends.

CDR3 sequence: CASSKPGGSNGYTF. Here the CDR3 DNA reads TGTGCCAGCAGCAAGCCAGGGGGCTCTAATGGCTACACCTTC. The chain is built from TRBV21-1 and TRBJ1-2; the table names TRBD1, a call not compared with the DNA. TRBV21-1 is a pseudogene segment. CDR3 length equals 14 residues.

This chain connects TRBV27 to TRBJ2-7; D might be TRBD2 (6 bases). This CDR3 has 15 amino acids. The germline V gene has CDR1 MNHEY and CDR2 SMNVEV (reference sequence). V lost 6 bases, J lost 4 bases, and 19 bases lay in between. The CDR3 region has the DNA TGTGCCAGCAGCTTTACAGTTGTGGGGGGATACGAGCAGTACTTC. Its protein product is CASSFTVVGGYEQYF.

CDR3 in amino acids: CASSHAGTYYEQYF. The CDR3 nucleotides read TGTGCCAGTAGCCATGCGGGGACCTACTACGAGCAGTACTTC. The chain carries TRBV19 and TRBJ2-7; D may be TRBD2 (6 bases). The length of the CDR3 is 14 residues. V was trimmed by 6 bases and J by 3 bases, leaving 15 bases between them. Germline values: CDR1 LNHDA, CDR2 SQIVND (reference sequence).

This clone came up a few times. V is TRBV5-4 and J is TRBJ1-1; weak D call: TRBD1 (6 bases). Trimming took 4 bases from V and 2 from J, leaving 15 bases between them. Germline assignment: CDR1 SGHNT and CDR2 YYREEE (reference sequence). The CDR3 loop spans 15 amino acids. The CDR3 DNA sequence: TGTGCCAGCAGCGGGCCGGGACAACTTAACACTGAAGCTTTCTTT. This codes for CASSGPGQLNTEAFF.

Only one count was recorded for this clone. This rearrangement joins TRBV6-5 to TRBJ2-7; 9 positions agree with TRBD1. Germline V gene data show CDR1 as MNHEY and CDR2 as SVGAGI. The CDR3 runs to 14 residues. V was pared by 6 bases and J by 7 bases, with 10 bases of the junction left unmatched. CDR3 sequence (DNA): TGTGCCAGCAGGGGACAGGGTGAGAGGAGGGAGCAGTACTTC. As protein: CASRGQGERREQYF.

The chain is built from TRBV7-8 and TRBJ1-1; 11 bases are shared with TRBD1. The ends lost 5 bases at V and 5 bases at J; junction bases unmatched: 7. Looked up from germline, CDR1 is SGHVS and CDR2 is FQNEAQ. The CDR3 contains 15 residues. The CDR3 DNA reads TGTGCCAGCAGCCCACTTGGGACAGGGGGGACTGAAGCTTTCTTT. Translation: CASSPLGTGGTEAFF.

This clone occurred once. The genes are TRBV3-1 (or the pseudogene TRBV3-2) and TRBJ2-7; 9 nucleotides agree with TRBD2. The junction had 9 bases not matched to a gene; V was cut back by 5 bases and J by 4 bases. The CDR3 runs 15 residues. Germline lookup yields CDR1 LGHDT and CDR2 YNNKEL (reference sequence). CDR3 nucleotide sequence: TGTGCCAGCAGCTTAGGGGGACTAGCTTTTTACGAGCAGTACTTC. Amino acid sequence: CASSLGGLAFYEQYF.